The present TCR beta chain was sequenced within a study of CD8 T cells in ankylosing spondylitis. Study results and caveats: Within ankylosing spondylitis blood, a TCR beta motif made up of under 10 highly homologous variants appeared to be characteristic. Past studies reported some motif variants in reactive arthritis synovial fluid and blood. Significant enrichment of disease-linked clones was reported in matched ankylosing spondylitis synovial fluid.

This clonotype occurred many times. The antigen remains unidentified. CDR1 and CDR2 (germline): SGDLS, YYNGEE. The CDR3 spans 13 residues. J gave up 7 bases and V 4 bases, and 2 bases lay outside the gene matches. Researchers built TCR beta libraries using quantitative 5'-RACE with molecular barcodes. In TCRdb, the 5' RACE reads were re-called with MiXCR into one record per CDR3 protein. The sample has tens of thousands of distinct CDR3 sequences, under 4.5% seen once. What was sequenced was blood, either unsorted or a sorted T cell fraction (not recorded which). The genes are TRBV9 and TRBJ2-2; 9 positions agree with TRBD1. The sequence was obtained from a female donor with ankylosing spondylitis or in good health (not recorded which). The CDR3 protein is CASSTGGGGELFF. In DNA, the CDR3 is TGTGCCAGCAGCACAGGGGGCGGCGGGGAGCTGTTTTTT.